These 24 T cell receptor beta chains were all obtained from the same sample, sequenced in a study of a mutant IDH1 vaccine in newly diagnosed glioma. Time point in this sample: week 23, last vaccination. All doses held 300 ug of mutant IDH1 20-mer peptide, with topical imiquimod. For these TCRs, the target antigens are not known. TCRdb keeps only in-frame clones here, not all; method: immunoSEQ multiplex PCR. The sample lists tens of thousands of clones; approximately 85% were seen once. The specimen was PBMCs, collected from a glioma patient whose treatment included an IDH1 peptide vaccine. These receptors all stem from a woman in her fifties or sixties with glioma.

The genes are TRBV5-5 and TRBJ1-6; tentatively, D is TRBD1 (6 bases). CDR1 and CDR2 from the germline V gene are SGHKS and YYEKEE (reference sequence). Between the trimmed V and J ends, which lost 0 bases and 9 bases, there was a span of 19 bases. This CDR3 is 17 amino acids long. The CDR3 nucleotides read TGTGCCAGCAGCTTGGGATTCCCGGGGGCGCAGGGTTCACCCCTCCACTTT. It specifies CASSLGFPGAQGSPLHF.

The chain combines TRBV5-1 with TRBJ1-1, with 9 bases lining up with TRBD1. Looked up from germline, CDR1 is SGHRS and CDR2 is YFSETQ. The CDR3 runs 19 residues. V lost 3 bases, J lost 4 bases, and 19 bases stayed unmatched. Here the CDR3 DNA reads TGCGCCAGCAGCTCCGCCCCAACGGGACAGGGCTCGGTAGGCACTGAAGCTTTCTTT. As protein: CASSSAPTGQGSVGTEAFF.

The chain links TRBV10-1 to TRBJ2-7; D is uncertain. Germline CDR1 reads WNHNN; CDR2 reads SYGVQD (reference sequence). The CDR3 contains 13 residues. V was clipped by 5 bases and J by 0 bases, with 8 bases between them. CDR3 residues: CASSSGSSYEQYF. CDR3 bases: TGCGCCAGCAGTTCCGGGTCCTCCTACGAGCAGTACTTC.

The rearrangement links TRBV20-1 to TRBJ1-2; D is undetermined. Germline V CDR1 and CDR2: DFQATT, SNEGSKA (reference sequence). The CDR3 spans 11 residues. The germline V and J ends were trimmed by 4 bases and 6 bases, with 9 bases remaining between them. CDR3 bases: TGCAGTGCTAAGCAGTTAAATGGCTACACCTTC. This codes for CSAKQLNGYTF.

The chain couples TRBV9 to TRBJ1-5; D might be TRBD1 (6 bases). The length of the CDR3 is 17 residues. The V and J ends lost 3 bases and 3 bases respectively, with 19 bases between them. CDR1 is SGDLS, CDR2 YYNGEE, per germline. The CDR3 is CASSGGDPGQYNQPQHF. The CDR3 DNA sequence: TGTGCCAGCAGCGGGGGAGACCCCGGACAGTACAATCAGCCCCAGCATTTT.

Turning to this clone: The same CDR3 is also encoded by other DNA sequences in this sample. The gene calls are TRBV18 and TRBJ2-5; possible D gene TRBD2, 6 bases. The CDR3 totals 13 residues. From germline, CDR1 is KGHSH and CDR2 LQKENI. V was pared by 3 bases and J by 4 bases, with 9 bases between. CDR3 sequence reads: CASSPLGGETQYF. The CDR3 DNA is TGTGCCAGCTCACCGTTGGGGGGAGAGACCCAGTACTTC.

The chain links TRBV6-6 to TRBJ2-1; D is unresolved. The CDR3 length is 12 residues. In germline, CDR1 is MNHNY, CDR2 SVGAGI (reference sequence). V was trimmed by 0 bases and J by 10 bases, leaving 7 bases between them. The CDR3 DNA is TGTGCCAGCAGTTACTCGGCGAGAGAGCAGTTCTTC. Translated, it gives CASSYSAREQFF.

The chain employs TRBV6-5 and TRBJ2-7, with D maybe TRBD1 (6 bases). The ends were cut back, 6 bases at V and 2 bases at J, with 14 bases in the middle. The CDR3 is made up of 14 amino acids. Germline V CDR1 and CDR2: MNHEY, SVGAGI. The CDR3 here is CASSRTAGTYEQYF. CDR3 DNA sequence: TGTGCCAGCAGCCGGACAGCCGGCACCTACGAGCAGTACTTC.

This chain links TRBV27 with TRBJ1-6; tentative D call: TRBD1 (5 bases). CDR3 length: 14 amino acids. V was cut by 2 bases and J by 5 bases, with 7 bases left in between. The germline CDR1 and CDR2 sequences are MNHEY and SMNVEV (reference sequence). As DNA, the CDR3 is TGTGCCAGCAGTTTAGGGGGTAATAATTCACCCCTCCACTTT. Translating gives CASSLGGNNSPLHF.

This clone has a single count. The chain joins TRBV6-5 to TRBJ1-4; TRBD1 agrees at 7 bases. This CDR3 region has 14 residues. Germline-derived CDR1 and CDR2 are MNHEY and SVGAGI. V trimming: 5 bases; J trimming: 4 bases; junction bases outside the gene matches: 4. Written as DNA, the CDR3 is TGTGCCAGCAGTGGCGGGACAGTTAATGAAAAACTGTTTTTT. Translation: CASSGGTVNEKLFF.

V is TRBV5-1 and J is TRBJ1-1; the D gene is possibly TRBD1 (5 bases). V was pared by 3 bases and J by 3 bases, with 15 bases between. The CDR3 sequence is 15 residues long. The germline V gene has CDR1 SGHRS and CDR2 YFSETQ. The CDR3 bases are TGCGCCAGCAGCTCAGGGCAGGGTCAGGACACTGAAGCTTTCTTT. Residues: CASSSGQGQDTEAFF.

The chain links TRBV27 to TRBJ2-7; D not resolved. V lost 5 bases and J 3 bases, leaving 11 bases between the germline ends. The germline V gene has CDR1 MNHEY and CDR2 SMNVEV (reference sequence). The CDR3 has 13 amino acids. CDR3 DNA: TGTGCCAGCAGTCCTCAACTCGACTACGAGCAGTACTTC. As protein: CASSPQLDYEQYF.

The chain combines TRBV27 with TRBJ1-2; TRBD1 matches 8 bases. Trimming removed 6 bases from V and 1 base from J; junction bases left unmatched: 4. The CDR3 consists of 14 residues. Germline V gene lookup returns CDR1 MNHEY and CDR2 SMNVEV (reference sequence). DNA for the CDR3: TGTGCCAGCAGACAGGGGGGCTTTAACTATGGCTACACCTTC. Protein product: CASRQGGFNYGYTF.

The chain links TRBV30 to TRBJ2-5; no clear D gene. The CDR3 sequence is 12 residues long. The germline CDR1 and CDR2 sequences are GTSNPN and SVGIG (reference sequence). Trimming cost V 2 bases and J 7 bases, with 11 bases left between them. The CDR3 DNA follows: TGTGCCTGGAGTCCCACCCAATGGACCCAGTACTTC. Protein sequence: CAWSPTQWTQYF.

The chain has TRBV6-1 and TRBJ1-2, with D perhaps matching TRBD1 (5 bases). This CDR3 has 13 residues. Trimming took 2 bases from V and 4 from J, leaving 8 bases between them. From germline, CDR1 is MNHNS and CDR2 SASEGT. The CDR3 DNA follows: TGTGCCAGCAGTGAAATCGGGACCTATGGCTACACCTTC. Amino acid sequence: CASSEIGTYGYTF.

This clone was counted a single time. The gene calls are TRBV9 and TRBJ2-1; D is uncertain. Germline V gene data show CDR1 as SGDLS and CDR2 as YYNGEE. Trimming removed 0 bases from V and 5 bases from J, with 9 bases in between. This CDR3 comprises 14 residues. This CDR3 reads CASSVATYHNEQFF. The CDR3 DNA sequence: TGTGCCAGCAGCGTAGCGACTTACCACAATGAGCAGTTCTTC.

CDR3 sequence: CASSVEVAGGPTGELFF. In DNA form, the CDR3 reads TGTGCCAGCAGCGTAGAGGTTGCGGGAGGGCCCACCGGGGAGCTGTTTTTT. This sequence joins TRBV9 and TRBJ2-2; 9 nucleotides align to TRBD2. Germline assignment: CDR1 SGDLS and CDR2 YYNGEE. J was trimmed by 4 bases and V by 0 bases; bases with no gene match: 7. The CDR3 totals 17 residues.

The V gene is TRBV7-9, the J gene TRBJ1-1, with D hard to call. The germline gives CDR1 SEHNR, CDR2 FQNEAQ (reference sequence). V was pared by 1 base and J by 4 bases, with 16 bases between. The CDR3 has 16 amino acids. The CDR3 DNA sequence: TGTGCCAGCAGCTTAGAGCCGCCGAGCGCACGCACTGAAGCTTTCTTT. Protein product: CASSLEPPSARTEAFF. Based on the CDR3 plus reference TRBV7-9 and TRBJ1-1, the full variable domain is DTGVSQNPRHKITKRGQNVTFRCDPISEHNRLYWYRQTLGQGPEFLTYFQNEAQLEKSRLLSDRFSAERPKGSFSTLEIQRTEQGDSAMYLCASSLEPPSARTEAFFGQGTRLTVV.

CDR3 amino acids: CASRRQGPTYEQYF. Written as DNA, the CDR3 is TGTGCCAGCAGGAGACAGGGGCCAACTTACGAGCAGTACTTC. The rearrangement links TRBV2 to TRBJ2-7; TRBD1 aligns across 8 bases. Trimming at V came to 6 bases and at J to 4 bases, leaving 8 bases not matched to a gene. The CDR3 sequence is 14 residues long. The germline V gene has CDR1 SNHLY and CDR2 FYNNEI.

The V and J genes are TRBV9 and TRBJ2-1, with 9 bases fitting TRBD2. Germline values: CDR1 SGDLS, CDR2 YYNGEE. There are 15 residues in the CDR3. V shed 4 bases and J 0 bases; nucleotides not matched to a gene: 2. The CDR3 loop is CASSRLADSYNEQFF. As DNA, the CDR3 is TGTGCCAGCAGCCGACTAGCGGACTCCTACAATGAGCAGTTCTTC.

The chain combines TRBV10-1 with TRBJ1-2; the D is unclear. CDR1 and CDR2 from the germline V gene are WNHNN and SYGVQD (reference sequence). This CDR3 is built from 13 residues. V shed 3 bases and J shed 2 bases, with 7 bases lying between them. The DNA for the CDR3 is TGCGCCAGCAGTGAAGCACTGAACTATGGCTACACCTTC. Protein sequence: CASSEALNYGYTF.

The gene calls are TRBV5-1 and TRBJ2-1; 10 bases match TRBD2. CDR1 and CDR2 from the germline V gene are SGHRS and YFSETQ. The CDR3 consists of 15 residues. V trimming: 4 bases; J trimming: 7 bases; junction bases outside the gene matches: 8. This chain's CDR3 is CASSPTSGMWNEQFF. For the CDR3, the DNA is TGCGCCAGCAGCCCAACTAGCGGGATGTGGAATGAGCAGTTCTTC.

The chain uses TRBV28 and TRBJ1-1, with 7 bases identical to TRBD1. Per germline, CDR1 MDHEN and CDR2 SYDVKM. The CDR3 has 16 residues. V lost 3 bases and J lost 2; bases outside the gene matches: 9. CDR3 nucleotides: TGTGCCAGCAGTTTCCGGGGACAGCCGATTAACACTGAAGCTTTCTTT. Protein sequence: CASSFRGQPINTEAFF. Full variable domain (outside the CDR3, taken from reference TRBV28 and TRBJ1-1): DVKVTQSSRYLVKRTGEKVFLECVQDMDHENMFWYRQDPGLGLRLIYFSYDVKMKEKGDIPEGYSVSREKKERFSLILESASTNQTSMYLCASSFRGQPINTEAFFGQGTRLTVV.

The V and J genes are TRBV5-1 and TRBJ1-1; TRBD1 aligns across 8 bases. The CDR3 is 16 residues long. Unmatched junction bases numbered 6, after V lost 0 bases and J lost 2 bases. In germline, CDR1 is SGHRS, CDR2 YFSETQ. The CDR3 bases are TGCGCCAGCAGCTTGGAACCGACAGGGGCTAACACTGAAGCTTTCTTT. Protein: CASSLEPTGANTEAFF.